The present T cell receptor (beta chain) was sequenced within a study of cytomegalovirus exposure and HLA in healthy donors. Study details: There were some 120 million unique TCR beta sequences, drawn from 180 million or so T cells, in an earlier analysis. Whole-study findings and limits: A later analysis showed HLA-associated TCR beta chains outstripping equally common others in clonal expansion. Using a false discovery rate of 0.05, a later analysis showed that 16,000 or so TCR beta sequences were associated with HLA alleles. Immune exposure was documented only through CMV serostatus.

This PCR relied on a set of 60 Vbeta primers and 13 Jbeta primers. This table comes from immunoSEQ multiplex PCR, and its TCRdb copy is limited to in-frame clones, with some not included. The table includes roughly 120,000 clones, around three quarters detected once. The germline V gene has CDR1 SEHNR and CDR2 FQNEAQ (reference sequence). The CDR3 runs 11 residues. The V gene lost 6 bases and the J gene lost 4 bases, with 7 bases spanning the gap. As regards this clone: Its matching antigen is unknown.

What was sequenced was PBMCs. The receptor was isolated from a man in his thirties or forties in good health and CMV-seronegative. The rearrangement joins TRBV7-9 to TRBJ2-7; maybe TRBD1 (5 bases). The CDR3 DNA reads TGTGCCAGCAGGAAGGGGTACGAGCAGTACTTC. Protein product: CASRKGYEQYF.